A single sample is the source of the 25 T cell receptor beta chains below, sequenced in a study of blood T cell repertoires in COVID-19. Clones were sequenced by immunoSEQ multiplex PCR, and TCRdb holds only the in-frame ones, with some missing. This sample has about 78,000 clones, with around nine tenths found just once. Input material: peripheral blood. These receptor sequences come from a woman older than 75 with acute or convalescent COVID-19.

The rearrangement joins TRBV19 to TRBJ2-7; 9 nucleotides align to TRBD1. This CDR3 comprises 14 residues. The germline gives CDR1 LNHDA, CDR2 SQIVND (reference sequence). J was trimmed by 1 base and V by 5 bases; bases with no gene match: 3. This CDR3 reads CASSYGTGSYEQYF. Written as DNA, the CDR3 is TGTGCCAGTAGTTATGGGACAGGGTCCTACGAGCAGTACTTC.

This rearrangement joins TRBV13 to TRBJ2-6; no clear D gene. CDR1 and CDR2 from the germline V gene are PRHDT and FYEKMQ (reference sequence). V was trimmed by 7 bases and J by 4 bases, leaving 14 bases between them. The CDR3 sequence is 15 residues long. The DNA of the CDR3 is TGTGCCAGCAACCCAGGCCCCCTAGGGGCCAACGTCCTGACTTTC. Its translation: CASNPGPLGANVLTF.

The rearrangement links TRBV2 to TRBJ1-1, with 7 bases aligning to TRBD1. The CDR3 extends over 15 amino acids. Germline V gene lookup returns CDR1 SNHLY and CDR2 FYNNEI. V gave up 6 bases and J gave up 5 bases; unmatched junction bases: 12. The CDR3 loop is CASSTGVPGGTEAFF. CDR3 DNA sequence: TGTGCCAGCAGCACAGGGGTTCCCGGTGGGACTGAAGCTTTCTTT.

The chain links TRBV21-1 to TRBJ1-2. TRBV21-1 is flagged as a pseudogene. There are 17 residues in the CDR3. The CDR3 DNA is TGTGCCAGCAGCAAAGCCGGGGGGCCACCCACCCCCTATGGCTACACCTTC. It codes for CASSKAGGPPTPYGYTF.

CDR3 sequence reads: CASSLPQFTGSGGYTF. For the CDR3, the DNA is TGTGCCAGCAGCTTACCCCAATTTACAGGGTCGGGTGGCTACACCTTC. The J gene is TRBJ1-2, the V gene TRBV7-2; D might be TRBD1 (6 bases). Germline values: CDR1 SGHTA, CDR2 FQGNSA. The CDR3 has 16 residues. Trimming took 2 bases from V and 7 from J, leaving 20 bases between them.

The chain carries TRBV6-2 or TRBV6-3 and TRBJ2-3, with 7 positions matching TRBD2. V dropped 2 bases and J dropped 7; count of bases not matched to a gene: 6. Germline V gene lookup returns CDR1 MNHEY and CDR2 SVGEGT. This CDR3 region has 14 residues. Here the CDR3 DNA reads TGTGCCAGCAGTTACAAGGGAGGGCCTAATACGCAGTATTTT. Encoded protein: CASSYKGGPNTQYF.

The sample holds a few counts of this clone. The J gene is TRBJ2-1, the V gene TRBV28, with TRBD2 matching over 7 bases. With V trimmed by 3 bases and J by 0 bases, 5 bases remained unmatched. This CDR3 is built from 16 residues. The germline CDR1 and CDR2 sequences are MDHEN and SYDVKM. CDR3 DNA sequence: TGTGCCAGCAGTTTCGGCGGGAGCCCCTCCTACAATGAGCAGTTCTTC. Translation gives CASSFGGSPSYNEQFF.

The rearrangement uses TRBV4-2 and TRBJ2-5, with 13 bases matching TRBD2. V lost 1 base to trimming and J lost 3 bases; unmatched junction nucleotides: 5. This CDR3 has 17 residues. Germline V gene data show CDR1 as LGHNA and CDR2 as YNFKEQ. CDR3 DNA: TGTGCCAGCAGCCAAGGACTAGCGGGGGGAATTAAAGAGACCCAGTACTTC. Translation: CASSQGLAGGIKETQYF.

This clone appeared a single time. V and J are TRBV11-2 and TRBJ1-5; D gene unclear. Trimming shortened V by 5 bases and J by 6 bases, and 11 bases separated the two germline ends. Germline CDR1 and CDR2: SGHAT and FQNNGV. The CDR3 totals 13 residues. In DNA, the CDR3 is TGTGCCAGCAGCCTTGGAGATGGTCAGCCCCAGCATTTT. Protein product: CASSLGDGQPQHF.

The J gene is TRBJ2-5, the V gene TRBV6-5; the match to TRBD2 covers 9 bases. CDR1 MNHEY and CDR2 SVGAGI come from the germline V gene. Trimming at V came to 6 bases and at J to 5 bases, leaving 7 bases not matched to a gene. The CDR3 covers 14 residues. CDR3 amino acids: CASRRTSDRETQYF. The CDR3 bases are TGTGCCAGCAGGCGGACTAGCGATAGGGAGACCCAGTACTTC.

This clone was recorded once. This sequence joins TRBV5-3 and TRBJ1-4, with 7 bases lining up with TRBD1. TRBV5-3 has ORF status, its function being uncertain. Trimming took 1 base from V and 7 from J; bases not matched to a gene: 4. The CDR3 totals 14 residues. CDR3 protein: CARSLKEGAEKLFF. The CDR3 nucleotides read TGTGCCAGAAGCTTGAAAGAGGGGGCTGAAAAACTGTTTTTT.

The CDR3 loop reads CAIGQNEQFF. CDR3 in DNA: TGCGCTATCGGACAGAATGAGCAGTTCTTC. The rearrangement joins TRBV10-2 to TRBJ2-1, with D possibly TRBD1 on 6 matching bases. Germline V gene sequence: CDR1 WSHSY, CDR2 SAAADI. The CDR3 totals 10 residues.

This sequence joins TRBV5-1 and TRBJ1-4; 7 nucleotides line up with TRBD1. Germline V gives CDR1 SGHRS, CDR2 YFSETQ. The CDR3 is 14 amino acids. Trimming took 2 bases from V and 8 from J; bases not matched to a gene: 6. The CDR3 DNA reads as TGCGCCAGCAGCTTCAGTGCAGGGGGGGAAAAACTGTTTTTT. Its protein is CASSFSAGGEKLFF.

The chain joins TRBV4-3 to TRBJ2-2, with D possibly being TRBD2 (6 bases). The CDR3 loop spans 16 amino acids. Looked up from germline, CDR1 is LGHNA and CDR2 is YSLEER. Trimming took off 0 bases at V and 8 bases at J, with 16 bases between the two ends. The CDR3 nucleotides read TGCGCCAGCAGCCAAGATTGGTGGGGTAGCGGTGGGGAGCTGTTTTTT. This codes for CASSQDWWGSGGELFF.

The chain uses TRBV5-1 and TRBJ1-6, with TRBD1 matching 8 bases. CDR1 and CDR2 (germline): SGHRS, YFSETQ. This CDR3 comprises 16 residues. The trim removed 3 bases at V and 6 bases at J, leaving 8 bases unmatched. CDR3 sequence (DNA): TGCGCCAGCAGCTCGCAGGGGGCCGGATTTAATTCACCCCTCCACTTT. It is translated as CASSSQGAGFNSPLHF.

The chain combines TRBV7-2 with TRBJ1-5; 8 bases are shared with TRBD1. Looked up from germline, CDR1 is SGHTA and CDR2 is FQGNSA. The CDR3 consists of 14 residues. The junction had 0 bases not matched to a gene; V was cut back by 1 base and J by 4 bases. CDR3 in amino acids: CASSLGTGNQPQHF. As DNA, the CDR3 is TGTGCCAGCAGCTTAGGGACAGGGAATCAGCCCCAGCATTTT.

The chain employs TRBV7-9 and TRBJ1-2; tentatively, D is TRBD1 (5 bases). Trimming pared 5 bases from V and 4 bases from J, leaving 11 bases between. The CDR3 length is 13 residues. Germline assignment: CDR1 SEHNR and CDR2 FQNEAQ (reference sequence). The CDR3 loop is CASSLQATYGYTF. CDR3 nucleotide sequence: TGTGCCAGCAGCCTACAGGCTACCTATGGCTACACCTTC.

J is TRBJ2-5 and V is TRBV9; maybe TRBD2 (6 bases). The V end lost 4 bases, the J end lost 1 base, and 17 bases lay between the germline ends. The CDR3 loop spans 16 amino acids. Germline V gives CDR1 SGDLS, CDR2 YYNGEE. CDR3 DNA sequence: TGTGCCAGCAGCCCCAATGCCGGGACTTCCCAAGAGACCCAGTACTTC. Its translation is CASSPNAGTSQETQYF.

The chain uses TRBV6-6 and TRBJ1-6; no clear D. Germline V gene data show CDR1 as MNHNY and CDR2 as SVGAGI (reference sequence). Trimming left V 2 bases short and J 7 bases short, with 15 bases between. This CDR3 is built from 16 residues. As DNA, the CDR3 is TGTGCCAGCAGTTACGTCGGTGTACAGCAGAATTCACCCCTCCACTTT. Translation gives CASSYVGVQQNSPLHF.

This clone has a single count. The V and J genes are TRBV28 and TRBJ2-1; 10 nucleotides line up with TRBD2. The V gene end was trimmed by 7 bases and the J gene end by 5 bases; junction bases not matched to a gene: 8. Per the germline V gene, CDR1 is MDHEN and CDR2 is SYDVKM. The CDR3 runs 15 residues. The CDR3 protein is CASNPPGLANNEQFF. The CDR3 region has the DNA TGTGCCAGCAACCCCCCGGGACTAGCGAACAATGAGCAGTTCTTC.

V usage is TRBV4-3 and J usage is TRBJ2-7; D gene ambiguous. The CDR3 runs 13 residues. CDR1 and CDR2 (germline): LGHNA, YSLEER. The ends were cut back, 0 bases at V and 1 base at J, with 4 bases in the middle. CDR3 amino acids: CASSQDLSYEQYF. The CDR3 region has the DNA TGCGCCAGCAGCCAAGATTTATCCTACGAGCAGTACTTC.

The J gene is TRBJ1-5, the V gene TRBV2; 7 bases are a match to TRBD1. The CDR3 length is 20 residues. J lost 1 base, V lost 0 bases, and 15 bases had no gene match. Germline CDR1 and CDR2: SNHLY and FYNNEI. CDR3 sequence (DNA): TGTGCCAGCAGTGAAGCGCTTCACAAGGACAGGCAGAGAAGCAATCAGCCCCAGCATTTT. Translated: CASSEALHKDRQRSNQPQHF.

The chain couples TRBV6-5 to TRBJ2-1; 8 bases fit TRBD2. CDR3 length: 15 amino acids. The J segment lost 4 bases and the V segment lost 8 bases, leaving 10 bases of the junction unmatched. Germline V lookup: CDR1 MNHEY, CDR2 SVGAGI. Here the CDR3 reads CASAIQAGAYNEQFF. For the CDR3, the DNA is TGTGCCAGCGCGATCCAAGCGGGAGCTTACAATGAGCAGTTCTTC.

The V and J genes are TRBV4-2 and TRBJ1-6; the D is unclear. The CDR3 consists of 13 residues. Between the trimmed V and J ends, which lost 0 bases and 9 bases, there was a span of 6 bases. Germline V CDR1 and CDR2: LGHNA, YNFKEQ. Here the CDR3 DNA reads TGTGCCAGCAGCCAAGAAAGCTTTTCACCCCTCCACTTT. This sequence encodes CASSQESFSPLHF.

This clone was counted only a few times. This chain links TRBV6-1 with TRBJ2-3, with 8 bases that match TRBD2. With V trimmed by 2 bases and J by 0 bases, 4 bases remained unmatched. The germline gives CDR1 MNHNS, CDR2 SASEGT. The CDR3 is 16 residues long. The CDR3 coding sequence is TGTGCCAGCAGTGAACATAGCGGGGCTAGCACAGATACGCAGTATTTT. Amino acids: CASSEHSGASTDTQYF.